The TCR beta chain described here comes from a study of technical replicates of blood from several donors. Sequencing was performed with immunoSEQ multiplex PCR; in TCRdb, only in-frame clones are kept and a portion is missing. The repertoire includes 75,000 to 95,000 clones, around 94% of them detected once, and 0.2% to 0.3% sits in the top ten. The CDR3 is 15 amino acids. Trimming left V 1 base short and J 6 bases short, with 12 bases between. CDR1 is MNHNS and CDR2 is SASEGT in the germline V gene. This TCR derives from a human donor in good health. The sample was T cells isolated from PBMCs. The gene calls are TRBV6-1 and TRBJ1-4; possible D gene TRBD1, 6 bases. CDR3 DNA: TGTGCCAGCAGTGAAGTCAGGGGAATAGATGAAAAACTGTTTTTT. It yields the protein CASSEVRGIDEKLFF.